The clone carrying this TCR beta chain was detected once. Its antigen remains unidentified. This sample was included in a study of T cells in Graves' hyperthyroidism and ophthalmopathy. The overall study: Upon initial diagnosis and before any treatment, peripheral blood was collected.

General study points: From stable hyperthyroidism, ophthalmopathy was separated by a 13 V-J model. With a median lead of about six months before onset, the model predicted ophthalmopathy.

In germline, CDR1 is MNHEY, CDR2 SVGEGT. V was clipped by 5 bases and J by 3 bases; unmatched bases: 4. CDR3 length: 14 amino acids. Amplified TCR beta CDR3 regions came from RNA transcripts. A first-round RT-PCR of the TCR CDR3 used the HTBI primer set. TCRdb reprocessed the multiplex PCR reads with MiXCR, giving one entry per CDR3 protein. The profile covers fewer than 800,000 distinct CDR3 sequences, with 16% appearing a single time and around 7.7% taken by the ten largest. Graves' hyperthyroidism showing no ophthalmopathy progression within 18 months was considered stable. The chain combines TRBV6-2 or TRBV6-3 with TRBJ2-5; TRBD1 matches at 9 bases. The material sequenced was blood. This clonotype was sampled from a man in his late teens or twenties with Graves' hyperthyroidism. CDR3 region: CASSGGTGKETQYF. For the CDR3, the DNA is TGTGCCAGCAGTGGGGGGACAGGGAAAGAGACCCAGTACTTC.